This TCR beta chain was captured in a study of CD8+ T cells in alopecia areata. Study context: A regimen of oral tofacitinib, 5 to 10 mg twice daily, was given to treated patients. Study-level points and caveats: TCR sharing was clearer in mice than between patients, perhaps partly owing to patient HLA diversity.

Treatment given: oral pan-JAK inhibitor, 5-10 mg twice daily. As part of sample collection, lesional scalp punch biopsies and peripheral blood were taken from alopecia areata patients. This clone was detected once. Its specificity is not known. cDNA reverse transcribed from extracted RNA served as the sequencing template. Clones were sequenced by immunoSEQ multiplex PCR, and TCRdb holds only the in-frame ones, with some missing. This table holds more than 85,000 clones, 61% found once. Per the germline V gene, CDR1 is LGHNA and CDR2 is YNFKEQ. The CDR3 extends over 13 amino acids. V was cut by 1 base and J by 6 bases, with 10 bases left in between.

The chain joins TRBV4-2 to TRBJ2-7, with TRBD2 as a possible D gene (6 bases). The sample consisted of CD8+ T cells sorted from blood, taken at week 4, from a patient treated with tofacitinib. The clonotype was recovered from a human donor with alopecia areata. The CDR3 sequence is CASSQGGGAEQYF. CDR3 nucleotide sequence: TGTGCCAGCAGCCAAGGTGGAGGGGCCGAGCAGTACTTC.